This entry lists 27 T cell receptor beta chains sequenced from one sample in a study of T cell repertoires in cytomegalovirus infection (dated by TCRdb to between 2018 and 2021). Data came from an Illumina HiSeq 1500. TCRdb applied fastp at Q25 and MiXCR to the public reads, then kept only in-frame beta chains. When rows share a CDR3 protein, they turn into one entry using the most common DNA and genes. For this sample the table gives just under 550,000 distinct CDR3 sequences, of which around 27% were detected only once. The ten largest clonotypes hold about 13% of the sample. The sequenced sample consisted of PBMCs. The receptors derive from a human donor in good health (CMV status not recorded). Some clones in this sample may be carry-over from other donors' samples.

The gene calls are TRBV7-8 and TRBJ2-7; weak D call: TRBD2 (6 bases). Germline V CDR1 and CDR2: SGHVS, FQNEAQ. This CDR3 is 15 amino acids long. The V gene lost 1 base and the J gene lost 3 bases, with 13 bases spanning the gap. The CDR3 sequence is CASSLVPSVNYEQYV. Written as DNA, the CDR3 is TGTGCCAGCAGCTTAGTACCTAGCGTGAACTACGAGCAGTACGTC.

This clonotype was detected ten times or more. The chain couples TRBV7-8 to TRBJ1-2; D is perhaps TRBD1 (5 bases). Trimming shortened V by 3 bases and J by 2 bases, and 13 bases separated the two germline ends. The CDR3 totals 15 residues. Germline loops: CDR1 SGHVS, CDR2 FQNEAQ. The chain's CDR3 is CASSFAPGGNYGYTF. CDR3 sequence (DNA): TGTGCCAGCAGCTTTGCTCCTGGGGGGAACTATGGCTACACCTTC.

The genes are TRBV7-2 and TRBJ2-7; weak D call: TRBD2 (6 bases). Germline CDR1 is SGHTA and CDR2 is FQGNSA. The V gene lost 3 bases and the J gene lost 6 bases, with 15 bases spanning the gap. The CDR3 sequence is 14 residues long. This CDR3 reads CASSFSTGEVEQYF. CDR3 in DNA: TGTGCCAGCAGCTTTTCGACGGGGGAGGTCGAGCAGTACTTC.

At least ten counts were recorded for this clonotype. The CDR3 is CASSRDRGTEAFF. As DNA, the CDR3 is TGTGCCAGCAGCCGGGACAGGGGTACTGAAGCTTTCTTT. The rearrangement uses TRBV11-2 and TRBJ1-1; TRBD1 aligns across 10 bases. The CDR3 covers 13 residues. CDR1 SGHAT and CDR2 FQNNGV come from the germline V gene. J gave up 5 bases and V 5 bases, and 2 bases lay outside the gene matches. The full variable domain, completed using reference TRBV11-2 and TRBJ1-1, is EAGVAQSPRYKIIEKRQSVAFWCNPISGHATLYWYQQILGQGPKLLIQFQNNGVVDDSQLPKDRFSAERLKGVDSTLKIQPAKLEDSAVYLCASSRDRGTEAFFGQGTRLTVV.

The sample holds a few counts of this clonotype. The rearrangement links TRBV7-6 to TRBJ2-1; D is ambiguous. Germline-derived CDR1 and CDR2 are SGHVS and FNYEAQ. Trimming removed 5 bases at V and 7 bases at J, with 21 bases between. CDR3 length: 16 residues. CDR3 amino acids: CASSLETDWVGNEQFF. The DNA for the CDR3 is TGTGCCAGCAGCCTAGAGACTGACTGGGTGGGAAATGAGCAGTTCTTC.

This clonotype was picked up many times. This sequence joins TRBV7-4 and TRBJ2-7; weak D call: TRBD2 (6 bases). This CDR3 contains 14 residues. V was pared by 5 bases and J by 9 bases, with 20 bases between. CDR1 SGHVT and CDR2 SQSDAQ come from the germline V gene. CDR3 amino acids: CASSRFRETLWQYV. CDR3 in DNA: TGTGCCAGCAGCAGATTCCGGGAGACTCTTTGGCAGTACGTC.

This clonotype was seen more than once but under ten times. Relative to the germline gene, one junction end is altered; a read error may explain this. The CDR3 is CASSPGTPQNF. The CDR3 DNA reads as TGTGCCAGCAGCCCAGGGACGCCTCAAAACTTC. The chain recombines TRBV7-9 with TRBJ2-7, with D perhaps being TRBD1 or TRBD2 (5 bases each). Germline-derived CDR1 and CDR2 are SEHNR and FQNEAQ (reference sequence). This CDR3 has 11 amino acids.

This clonotype came up many times. The chain links TRBV7-6 to TRBJ1-1; unclear D gene. Germline-derived CDR1 and CDR2 are SGHVS and FNYEAQ. V was cut by 1 base and J by 1 base, with 7 bases left in between. The CDR3 is made up of 14 amino acids. CDR3 nucleotides: TGTGCCAGCAGCTTAGTTGATGGGAACACTGAAGCTTTCTTT. This encodes CASSLVDGNTEAFF.

The rearrangement links TRBV7-4 to TRBJ2-5; D unclear. Trimming stripped 3 bases from V and 4 bases from J, with 15 bases between. The germline gives CDR1 SGHVT, CDR2 SQSDAQ. The CDR3 spans 15 residues. The CDR3 sequence is CASSFPLGIGETQYF. In nucleotides, the CDR3 is TGTGCCAGCAGCTTCCCCCTAGGGATAGGAGAGACCCAGTACTTC.

The chain joins TRBV11-2 to TRBJ2-3; TRBD1 or TRBD2 may be the D gene (6 bases each). The CDR3 loop spans 16 amino acids. Looked up from germline, CDR1 is SGHAT and CDR2 is FQNNGV. The germline V and J ends were trimmed by 3 bases and 4 bases, with 17 bases remaining between them. The CDR3 bases are TGTGCCAGCAGCTTGTTAACAGGGAGGAGAGCAGATACGCAGTATTTT. Residues: CASSLLTGRRADTQYF.

The chain carries TRBV6-2 or TRBV6-3 and TRBJ2-2, with TRBD2 matching 13 bases. The CDR3 length is 17 residues. The junction had 8 bases not matched to a gene; V was cut back by 5 bases and J by 5 bases. Germline V CDR1 and CDR2: MNHEY, SVGEGT. The CDR3 loop reads CASSVTSGRPGTGELFF. In nucleotides, the CDR3 is TGTGCCAGCAGTGTGACTAGCGGGAGGCCGGGGACCGGGGAGCTGTTTTTT.

This clonotype was counted many times. This rearrangement joins TRBV11-3 to TRBJ1-1; D uncertain. The CDR3 runs 19 residues. Germline CDR1 reads SGHNT; CDR2 reads YENEEA. Trimming cost V 5 bases and J 4 bases, with 29 bases left between them. The DNA for the CDR3 is TGTGCCAGCAGCCGGGTCGGGTCGTACCCCTACCCAACTGGCACTGAAGCTTTCTTT. This gives the protein CASSRVGSYPYPTGTEAFF.

Only a few counts were recorded for this clonotype. The V gene is TRBV27, the J gene TRBJ2-1, with TRBD2 matching over 7 bases. With 1 base clipped from V and 4 bases from J, the junction kept 4 bases outside the gene matches. Germline V gene data show CDR1 as MNHEY and CDR2 as SMNVEV (reference sequence). The CDR3 spans 15 residues. In DNA form, the CDR3 reads TGTGCCAGCAGTTTATGGGGGGGGGGTTACAATGAGCAGTTCTTC. It codes for CASSLWGGGYNEQFF.

J is TRBJ2-7 and V is TRBV2, with TRBD1 matching 8 bases. Germline V lookup: CDR1 SNHLY, CDR2 FYNNEI. V lost 6 bases and J lost 6; bases outside the gene matches: 4. There are 12 residues in the CDR3. CDR3 protein: CASRRTGTEQYF. In DNA, the CDR3 is TGTGCCAGCAGAAGGACAGGGACCGAGCAGTACTTC.

The rearrangement links TRBV24-1 to TRBJ1-5; TRBD1 agrees at 8 bases. The length of the CDR3 is 17 residues. Unmatched junction bases numbered 12, after V lost 2 bases and J lost 7 bases. Germline lookup yields CDR1 KGHDR and CDR2 SFDVKD. In nucleotides, the CDR3 is TGTGCCACCAGTGATTCTCAGGGGGCTGGGGATCTGCAGCCCCAGCATTTT. Its protein product is CATSDSQGAGDLQPQHF.

The genes are TRBV29-1 and TRBJ1-2; D unresolved. The CDR3 totals 14 residues. V lost 2 bases and J 0 bases, leaving 10 bases between the germline ends. Germline CDR1 is SQVTM and CDR2 is ANQGSEA. The DNA for the CDR3 is TGCAGCGTTGAATTTAGAGGAGCTAACTATGGCTACACCTTC. It encodes CSVEFRGANYGYTF.

The rearrangement joins TRBV5-4 to TRBJ1-2, with D possibly TRBD1 on 5 matching bases. Trimming left V 2 bases short and J 8 bases short, with 10 bases between. Per germline, CDR1 SGHNT and CDR2 YYREEE (reference sequence). CDR3 size: 12 residues. CDR3 in amino acids: CASSFQGGGYTF. For the CDR3, the DNA is TGTGCCAGCAGCTTTCAGGGAGGCGGCTACACCTTC. Filled out from reference TRBV5-4 and TRBJ1-2, the complete variable domain reads ETGVTQSPTHLIKTRGQQVTLRCSSQSGHNTVSWYQQALGQGPQFIFQYYREEENGRGNFPPRFSGLQFPNYSSELNVNALELDDSALYLCASSFQGGGYTFGSGTRLTVV.

This clonotype was found a few times. J is TRBJ1-1 and V is TRBV4-1; tentative D call: TRBD1 (6 bases). Germline V gene data show CDR1 as MGHRA and CDR2 as YSYEKL. V was shortened by 2 bases and J by 3 bases, with 19 bases between the two germline ends. The CDR3 loop spans 17 amino acids. CDR3 loop: CASSQPIRGARHTEAFF. The CDR3 nucleotides read TGCGCCAGCAGCCAACCAATAAGGGGGGCGCGGCACACTGAAGCTTTCTTT.

This chain links TRBV14 with TRBJ2-1; D perhaps matches TRBD2 (5 bases). Germline V gene sequence: CDR1 SGHDN, CDR2 FVKESK. This CDR3 comprises 15 residues. The V end lost 4 bases, the J end lost 8 bases, and 18 bases lay between the germline ends. DNA of the CDR3: TGTGCCAGCAGCCCCCCCAGGTCGGGAAAATATGAGCAGTTCTTC. Amino acid sequence: CASSPPRSGKYEQFF.

This chain uses TRBV3-1 with TRBJ2-7, with 8 bases identical to TRBD1. Unmatched junction bases numbered 4, after V lost 4 bases and J lost 2 bases. The CDR3 covers 14 residues. Germline values: CDR1 LGHDT, CDR2 YNNKEL (reference sequence). CDR3 DNA: TGTGCCAGCAGCCGGGACAGGCAAACCTACGAGCAGTACTTC. It encodes CASSRDRQTYEQYF.

This clonotype has at least ten counts. The rearrangement links TRBV7-2 to TRBJ1-5, with D tentatively TRBD1 (5 bases). Trimming took 0 bases from V and 2 from J, leaving 8 bases between them. Germline CDR1 is SGHTA and CDR2 is FQGNSA. The length of the CDR3 is 15 residues. The CDR3 reads CASSLAQGGNQPQHF. The CDR3 DNA reads TGTGCCAGCAGCTTAGCGCAAGGGGGCAATCAGCCCCAGCATTTT.

This clonotype was recorded a few times. V gene TRBV11-2 combines with J gene TRBJ2-1, with TRBD2 matching 16 bases. The CDR3 sequence is 17 residues long. Germline CDR1 and CDR2: SGHAT and FQNNGV. J was trimmed by 7 bases and V by 4 bases; bases with no gene match: 7. The CDR3 here is CASSSGLAGGPRNEQFF. CDR3 in DNA: TGTGCCAGCAGCTCGGGACTAGCGGGAGGGCCTCGAAATGAGCAGTTCTTC.

This chain uses TRBV11-3 with TRBJ2-7; TRBD2 matches at 8 bases. The trim removed 2 bases at V and 4 bases at J, leaving 7 bases unmatched. Per the germline V gene, CDR1 is SGHNT and CDR2 is YENEEA. The CDR3 spans 15 residues. The DNA for the CDR3 is TGTGCCAGCAGCTTACGAGCGGGAGAGAGGTACGAGCAGTACGTC. This encodes CASSLRAGERYEQYV.

This clonotype has a handful of counts. This rearrangement joins TRBV20-1 to TRBJ1-6; D is ambiguous. V was trimmed by 0 bases and J by 0 bases, leaving 9 bases between them. Germline V gene sequence: CDR1 DFQATT, CDR2 SNEGSKA (reference sequence). This CDR3 region has 16 residues. CDR3 residues: CSARDATSSYNSPLHF. CDR3 sequence (DNA): TGCAGTGCTAGAGATGCCACAAGCTCCTATAATTCACCCCTCCACTTT.

This clonotype was observed a few times. V is TRBV9 and J is TRBJ1-1; a possible D gene is TRBD1 (6 bases). The V gene lost 4 bases and the J gene lost 5 bases, with 18 bases spanning the gap. CDR3 length: 15 amino acids. The germline CDR1 and CDR2 sequences are SGDLS and YYNGEE. CDR3 nucleotide sequence: TGTGCCAGCAGCAGAGGGGGGGTTGCTCAGACTGAAGCTTTCTTT. It is translated as CASSRGGVAQTEAFF.

V usage is TRBV6-1 and J usage is TRBJ1-6, with TRBD1 matching over 9 bases. The CDR3 is 14 amino acids. Germline CDR1 MNHNS, CDR2 SASEGT. V dropped 4 bases and J dropped 8; count of bases not matched to a gene: 3. The CDR3 DNA reads TGTGCCAGCAGTGTGGACAGGGGCTATTCACCCCTCCACTTT. Translating gives CASSVDRGYSPLHF.

This clonotype was detected only a few times. The J gene is TRBJ2-3, the V gene TRBV20-1; D is unclear. Germline CDR1 reads DFQATT; CDR2 reads SNEGSKA (reference sequence). The CDR3 covers 14 residues. The CDR3 is CSSVLDGGTDTQYF. CDR3 bases: TGCAGCTCCGTTTTGGACGGAGGCACAGATACGCAGTATTTT.